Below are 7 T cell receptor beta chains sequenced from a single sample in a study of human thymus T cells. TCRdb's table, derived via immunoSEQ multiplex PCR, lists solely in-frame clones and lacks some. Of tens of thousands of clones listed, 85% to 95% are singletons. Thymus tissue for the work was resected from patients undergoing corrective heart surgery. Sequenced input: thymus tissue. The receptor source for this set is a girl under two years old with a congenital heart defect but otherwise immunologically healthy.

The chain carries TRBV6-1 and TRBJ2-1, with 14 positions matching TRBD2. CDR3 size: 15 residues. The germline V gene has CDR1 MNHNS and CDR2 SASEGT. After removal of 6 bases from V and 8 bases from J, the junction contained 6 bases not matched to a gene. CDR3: CASRRTSGRMDEQFF. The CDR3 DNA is TGTGCCAGCAGGAGGACTAGCGGGAGGATGGATGAGCAGTTCTTC.

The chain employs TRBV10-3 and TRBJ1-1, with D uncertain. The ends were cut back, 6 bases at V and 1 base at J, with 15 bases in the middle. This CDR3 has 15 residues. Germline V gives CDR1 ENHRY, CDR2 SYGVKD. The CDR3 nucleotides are TGTGCCATCAGACAGAACCCCTCCGGGAACACTGAAGCTTTCTTT. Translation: CAIRQNPSGNTEAFF.

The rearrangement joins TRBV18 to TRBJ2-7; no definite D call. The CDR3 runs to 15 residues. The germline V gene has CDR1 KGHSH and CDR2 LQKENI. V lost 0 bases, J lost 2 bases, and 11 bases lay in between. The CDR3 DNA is TGTGCCAGCTCACCACCGCAGACCAGAACCTACGAGCAGTACTTC. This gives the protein CASSPPQTRTYEQYF.

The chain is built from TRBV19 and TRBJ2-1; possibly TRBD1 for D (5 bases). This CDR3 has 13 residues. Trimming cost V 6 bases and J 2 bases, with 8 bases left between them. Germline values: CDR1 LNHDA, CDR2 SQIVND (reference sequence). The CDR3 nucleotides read TGTGCCAGTAGCCAGGGCCCCTACAATGAGCAGTTCTTC. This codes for CASSQGPYNEQFF.

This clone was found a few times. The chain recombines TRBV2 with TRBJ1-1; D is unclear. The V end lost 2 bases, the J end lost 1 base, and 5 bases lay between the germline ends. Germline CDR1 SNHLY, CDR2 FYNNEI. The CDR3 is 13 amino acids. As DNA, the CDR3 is TGTGCCAGCAGTGAACCCACGAACACTGAAGCTTTCTTT. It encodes CASSEPTNTEAFF.

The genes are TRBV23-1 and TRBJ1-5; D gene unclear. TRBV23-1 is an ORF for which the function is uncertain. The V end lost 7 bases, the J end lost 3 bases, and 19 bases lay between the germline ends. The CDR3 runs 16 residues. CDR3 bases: TGCGCCAGCATTTCGCCGCACCGACGGACCAATCAGCCCCAGCATTTT. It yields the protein CASISPHRRTNQPQHF.

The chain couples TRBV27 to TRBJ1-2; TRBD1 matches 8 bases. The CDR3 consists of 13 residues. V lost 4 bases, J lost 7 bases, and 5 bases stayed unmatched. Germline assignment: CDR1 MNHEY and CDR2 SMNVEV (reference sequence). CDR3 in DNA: TGTGCCAGCAGTTCGACAGGGGCGGCTGGCTACACCTTC. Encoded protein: CASSSTGAAGYTF.